This entry lists 10 T cell receptor beta chains sequenced from one sample in a study of blood T cell repertoires in COVID-19. Method: immunoSEQ multiplex PCR; TCRdb's copy keeps in-frame clones and lacks some. The data contain about 16,000 clones, about 87% of them singletons. The sequencing input was peripheral blood. The receptor set was obtained from a human donor in a cohort sampled during active COVID-19.

The rearrangement joins TRBV7-2 to TRBJ2-7; 13 bases agree with TRBD2. This CDR3 has 21 amino acids. J gave up 0 bases and V 0 bases, and 14 bases lay outside the gene matches. Germline-derived CDR1 and CDR2 are SGHTA and FQGNSA. CDR3 sequence (DNA): TGTGCCAGCAGCTTAGCGCAAACTAGCGGGGGGGCCGTTTTTCCCTCCTACGAGCAGTACTTC. As protein: CASSLAQTSGGAVFPSYEQYF.

The V and J genes are TRBV20-1 and TRBJ2-5; D might be TRBD2 (5 bases). Germline V gives CDR1 DFQATT, CDR2 SNEGSKA (reference sequence). The CDR3 loop spans 11 amino acids. V was trimmed by 3 bases and J by 9 bases, leaving 11 bases between them. Here the CDR3 reads CSASKTRAQYF. CDR3 nucleotides: TGCAGTGCTAGTAAAACGAGGGCCCAGTACTTC.

The rearrangement links TRBV30 to TRBJ1-5; D unresolved. The V gene's germline CDR1 is GTSNPN and CDR2 SVGIG (reference sequence). CDR3 length: 12 amino acids. V gave up 2 bases and J gave up 6 bases, with 8 bases separating them. CDR3 sequence reads: CAWSSTPQPQHF. As DNA, the CDR3 is TGTGCCTGGAGTTCTACCCCTCAGCCCCAGCATTTT.

This chain joins TRBV7-8 and TRBJ1-1; D might be TRBD1 (6 bases). The CDR3 covers 20 residues. V lost 5 bases and J 1 base, leaving 29 bases between the germline ends. Germline CDR1 SGHVS, CDR2 FQNEAQ. CDR3 nucleotide sequence: TGTGCCAGCAGCCCCGAGACCCCATTAAGGACAGTTCATCCGAACACTGAAGCTTTCTTT. Amino acids: CASSPETPLRTVHPNTEAFF.

CDR3 DNA sequence: TGTGCCAGTAGTATGAGTCTGAGAAGCAATCAGCCCCAGCATTTT. Its translation: CASSMSLRSNQPQHF. The chain has TRBV19 and TRBJ1-5; D remains unclear. Germline CDR1 LNHDA, CDR2 SQIVND (reference sequence). The CDR3 totals 15 residues. V lost 3 bases, J lost 1 base, and 10 bases lay in between. The full variable domain, its missing parts supplied by reference TRBV19 and TRBJ1-5, is DGGITQSPKYLFRKEGQNVTLSCEQNLNHDAMYWYRQDPGQGLRLIYYSQIVNDFQKGDIAEGYSVSREKKESFPLTVTSAQKNPTAFYLCASSMSLRSNQPQHFGDGTRLSIL.

The CDR3 sequence: CASSVGTGGYNSPLHF. CDR3 sequence (DNA): TGTGCCAGTAGTGTCGGGACAGGGGGCTATAATTCACCCCTCCACTTT. This rearrangement joins TRBV19 to TRBJ1-6; 11 bases are shared with TRBD1. The CDR3 extends over 16 amino acids. V lost 5 bases, J lost 3 bases, and 3 bases stayed unmatched. Germline V gene data show CDR1 as LNHDA and CDR2 as SQIVND (reference sequence).

The rearrangement joins TRBV9 to TRBJ2-2; the D gene is possibly TRBD2 (6 bases). The CDR3 covers 16 residues. Germline lookup yields CDR1 SGDLS and CDR2 YYNGEE. V shed 0 bases and J shed 1 base, with 10 bases lying between them. The CDR3 region is CASSVVGAGNTGELFF. CDR3 nucleotide sequence: TGTGCCAGCAGCGTAGTGGGAGCGGGGAACACCGGGGAGCTGTTTTTT.

The rearrangement uses TRBV12-3 or TRBV12-4 and TRBJ2-7, with a tentative D call TRBD2 (5 bases). The CDR3 is made up of 13 amino acids. Trimming pared 1 base from V and 6 bases from J, leaving 10 bases between. CDR3 residues: CASSLGEGGEQYF. In nucleotides, the CDR3 is TGTGCCAGCAGTTTAGGCGAGGGTGGCGAGCAGTACTTC.

This clone came up once. The CDR3 loop reads CASSPRDRESGELFF. The CDR3 region has the DNA TGTGCCAGCAGCCCCCGGGACAGGGAGTCCGGGGAGCTGTTTTTT. The V and J genes are TRBV6-5 and TRBJ2-2; 9 bases align to TRBD1. Trimming took 6 bases from V and 6 from J; bases not matched to a gene: 8. The CDR3 extends over 15 amino acids. CDR1 is MNHEY, CDR2 SVGAGI, per germline.

This clone was counted a single time. The V and J genes are TRBV19 and TRBJ2-7; 7 bases are a match to TRBD1. CDR3 length equals 14 residues. Germline trimming cut 6 bases from V and 2 bases from J; bases unmatched to any gene: 7. Germline assignment: CDR1 LNHDA and CDR2 SQIVND (reference sequence). Here the CDR3 DNA reads TGTGCCAGTAGCGCCGGGACAGACCCCTACGAGCAGTACTTC. Amino acid sequence: CASSAGTDPYEQYF. The full variable domain, completed using reference TRBV19 and TRBJ2-7, is DGGITQSPKYLFRKEGQNVTLSCEQNLNHDAMYWYRQDPGQGLRLIYYSQIVNDFQKGDIAEGYSVSREKKESFPLTVTSAQKNPTAFYLCASSAGTDPYEQYFGPGTRLTVT.